Below, 20 T cell receptor beta chains from the same sample are listed, as sequenced in a study of graft-versus-host responses after intestinal transplantation. For these TCRs, the target antigens are not known. TCRdb's table, derived via immunoSEQ multiplex PCR, lists solely in-frame clones and lacks some. The sample lists over 100,000 clones, over 85% occurring once. The input for sequencing was unstimulated CD4+ T cells sorted from spleen or lymph node cells, taken before intestinal transplant. These receptors all come from a human donor who received an intestinal transplant.

This clone is a singleton in its sample. The rearrangement joins TRBV7-3 to TRBJ2-6; 13 bases fit TRBD2. V was pared by 5 bases and J by 2 bases, with 12 bases of the junction left unmatched. This CDR3 contains 20 residues. CDR1 and CDR2 from the germline V gene are SGHTA and FQGTGA. For the CDR3, the DNA is TGTGCCAGCAGCCGCTCAAGAGGGACTAGCGGGACAGCTGGGGCCAACGTCCTGACTTTC. This gives the protein CASSRSRGTSGTAGANVLTF. Supplemented by reference TRBV7-3 and TRBJ2-6, the full variable domain reads GAGVSQTPSNKVTEKGKYVELRCDPISGHTALYWYRQSLGQGPEFLIYFQGTGAADDSGLPNDRFFAVRPEGSVSTLKIQRTERGDSAVYLCASSRSRGTSGTAGANVLTFGAGSRLTVL.

The chain is built from TRBV4-2 and TRBJ2-1; TRBD2 matches at 13 bases. Germline trimming cut 2 bases from V and 0 bases from J; bases unmatched to any gene: 7. This CDR3 is built from 19 residues. In germline, CDR1 is LGHNA, CDR2 YNFKEQ. The CDR3 sequence is CASSQSGTSGKFSYNEQFF. The CDR3 DNA follows: TGTGCCAGCAGCCAATCCGGGACTAGCGGGAAATTCTCCTACAATGAGCAGTTCTTC.

This chain links TRBV7-9 with TRBJ2-1; the D is unclear. CDR3 length: 10 amino acids. V shed 1 base and J shed 9 bases, with 1 base lying between them. CDR1 SEHNR and CDR2 FQNEAQ come from the germline V gene (reference sequence). This CDR3 is CASSLVEQFF. The CDR3 DNA reads as TGTGCCAGCAGCTTAGTTGAGCAGTTCTTC.

The genes are TRBV30 and TRBJ2-1, with TRBD2 identical over 12 bases. The J segment lost 8 bases and the V segment lost 5 bases, leaving 4 bases of the junction unmatched. Germline assignment: CDR1 GTSNPN and CDR2 SVGIG (reference sequence). The CDR3 covers 13 residues. The CDR3 region is CAWASGRVDEQFF. The DNA of the CDR3 is TGTGCCTGGGCTAGCGGGAGGGTAGATGAGCAGTTCTTC.

This chain connects TRBV28 to TRBJ2-2; possibly TRBD1 for D (7 bases). The V end was cut by 4 bases, the J end by 4 bases, with 10 bases between. CDR1 is MDHEN and CDR2 is SYDVKM in the germline V gene. The CDR3 contains 14 residues. The CDR3 bases are TGTGCCAGCAGTTCTCAGGGGGGCACCGGGGAGCTGTTTTTT. The encoded protein is CASSSQGGTGELFF.

The chain uses TRBV5-6 and TRBJ2-3, with D maybe TRBD1 (6 bases). The germline V gene encodes CDR1 SGHDT and CDR2 YYEEEE. The CDR3 is made up of 14 amino acids. Trimming took 2 bases from V and 6 from J, leaving 13 bases between them. As DNA, the CDR3 is TGTGCCAGCAGCTTCAGGGGCCCCGCGGATACGCAGTATTTT. Its translation is CASSFRGPADTQYF.

The chain links TRBV2 to TRBJ1-5; D unresolved. V dropped 3 bases and J dropped 4 bases, with 4 bases sitting between them. Germline loops: CDR1 SNHLY, CDR2 FYNNEI. This CDR3 region has 12 residues. The CDR3, as DNA: TGTGCCAGCAGTGAGTGGAATCAGCCCCAGCATTTT. It codes for CASSEWNQPQHF.

V gene TRBV29-1 combines with J gene TRBJ2-1; 9 nucleotides match TRBD1. The J segment lost 5 bases and the V segment lost 2 bases, leaving 10 bases of the junction unmatched. This CDR3 region has 16 residues. Germline assignment: CDR1 SQVTM and CDR2 ANQGSEA. The CDR3 sequence is CSVEFRDRVWDNEQFF. The DNA for the CDR3 is TGCAGCGTTGAATTCCGGGACAGGGTTTGGGACAATGAGCAGTTCTTC.

Remarks on this clone: This sample includes further DNA sequences coding for the same CDR3. This chain joins TRBV5-1 and TRBJ2-7; D possibly corresponds to TRBD1 (6 bases). The germline V and J ends were trimmed by 0 bases and 4 bases, with 8 bases remaining between them. The V gene's germline CDR1 is SGHRS and CDR2 YFSETQ. The CDR3 covers 13 residues. CDR3 bases: TGCGCCAGCAGCTTGGACAGGGTTTACGAGCAGTACTTC. Protein: CASSLDRVYEQYF.

The rearrangement uses TRBV9 and TRBJ2-7; 7 positions agree with TRBD1. The CDR3 has 15 residues. The V gene's germline CDR1 is SGDLS and CDR2 YYNGEE. Unmatched junction bases numbered 5, after V lost 0 bases and J lost 2 bases. The CDR3 loop is CASSVAPGGTYEQYF. CDR3 nucleotide sequence: TGTGCCAGCAGCGTAGCACCAGGGGGTACCTACGAGCAGTACTTC. The complete variable domain, with remaining parts taken from reference TRBV9 and TRBJ2-7, reads DSGVTQTPKHLITATGQRVTLRCSPRSGDLSVYWYQQSLDQGLQFLIQYYNGEERAKGNILERFSAQQFPDLHSELNLSSLELGDSALYFCASSVAPGGTYEQYFGPGTRLTVT.

This clone was found a few times. The chain uses TRBV10-3 and TRBJ2-7; D is perhaps TRBD2 (5 bases). This CDR3 comprises 14 residues. V lost 4 bases, J lost 0 bases, and 10 bases lay in between. Germline-derived CDR1 and CDR2 are ENHRY and SYGVKD. This chain's CDR3 is CAISVKSGSYEQYF. CDR3 nucleotide sequence: TGTGCCATCAGTGTAAAAAGCGGCTCCTACGAGCAGTACTTC.

This clone was counted once. This CDR3 is also generated by other DNA sequences in the sample. The chain joins TRBV2 to TRBJ2-7; no firm D call. V was shortened by 8 bases and J by 5 bases, with 7 bases between the two germline ends. CDR1 is SNHLY, CDR2 FYNNEI, per germline. The CDR3 is made up of 10 amino acids. CDR3 DNA: TGTGCCAGCCGGTCCCACGAGCAGTACTTC. Its protein is CASRSHEQYF.

This clone was observed a single time. This CDR3 is also generated by other DNA sequences in the sample. The gene calls are TRBV30 and TRBJ2-2, with no clear D. Germline CDR1 GTSNPN, CDR2 SVGIG (reference sequence). V was shortened by 0 bases and J by 6 bases, with 2 bases between the two germline ends. The CDR3 is 11 amino acids. The CDR3 protein is CAWSVAGELFF. DNA of the CDR3: TGTGCCTGGAGTGTAGCCGGGGAGCTGTTTTTT.

This rearrangement joins TRBV27 to TRBJ2-1; D might be TRBD2 (6 bases). Trimming took off 5 bases at V and 10 bases at J, with 21 bases between the two ends. The CDR3 is 15 amino acids. The germline V gene has CDR1 MNHEY and CDR2 SMNVEV (reference sequence). CDR3 DNA: TGTGCCAGCAGTATTCCCGGGACGGGAGCGAGCGAGCAGTTCTTC. Encoded protein: CASSIPGTGASEQFF.

V gene TRBV6-6 combines with J gene TRBJ2-5; D remains ambiguous. With 0 bases removed from V and 5 bases from J, the gap between germline ends came to 7 bases. CDR1 is MNHNY, CDR2 SVGAGI, per germline (reference sequence). The CDR3 is 13 residues long. This CDR3 reads CASSYSRRETQYF. DNA of the CDR3: TGTGCCAGCAGTTACTCCCGCAGGGAGACCCAGTACTTC.

The count of this clone is one. CDR3 DNA sequence: TGTGCCAGCAGTTACTCGAGGGGCGCAGGCGAGCAGTACTTC. Amino acid sequence: CASSYSRGAGEQYF. This chain connects TRBV6-5 to TRBJ2-7; possibly TRBD1 or TRBD2 for D (5 bases each). The germline gives CDR1 MNHEY, CDR2 SVGAGI. V was pared by 0 bases and J by 6 bases, with 12 bases between. CDR3 length equals 14 residues.

This chain connects TRBV5-1 to TRBJ1-2; 9 bases are a match to TRBD1. Germline V CDR1 and CDR2: SGHRS, YFSETQ. The V gene end was trimmed by 2 bases and the J gene end by 4 bases; junction bases not matched to a gene: 9. The CDR3 runs 16 residues. CDR3 nucleotide sequence: TGCGCCAGCAGCTTAAACCTGGGACAGGGTACCTATGGCTACACCTTC. This translates into CASSLNLGQGTYGYTF.

The V call is TRBV10-3, the J call TRBJ1-1, with D unclear. This CDR3 spans 13 amino acids. Trimming pared 4 bases from V and 6 bases from J, leaving 12 bases between. Germline V gene sequence: CDR1 ENHRY, CDR2 SYGVKD. CDR3 region: CAISGGPRSEAFF. The CDR3 DNA sequence: TGTGCCATCAGTGGGGGTCCCCGCTCTGAAGCTTTCTTT.

The chain combines TRBV6-6 with TRBJ1-2; 8 bases are a match to TRBD1. The CDR3 is made up of 15 amino acids. V shed 2 bases and J 0 bases; nucleotides not matched to a gene: 2. The germline gives CDR1 MNHNY, CDR2 SVGAGI (reference sequence). In DNA, the CDR3 is TGTGCCAGCAGTTACCCGGACAGGGCTAACTATGGCTACACCTTC. Protein sequence: CASSYPDRANYGYTF.

The chain is built from TRBV30 and TRBJ1-5, with TRBD1 identical over 7 bases. CDR1 is GTSNPN, CDR2 SVGIG, per germline (reference sequence). There are 15 residues in the CDR3. With V trimmed by 0 bases and J by 4 bases, 6 bases remained unmatched. This CDR3 is CAWSVQRGLNQPQHF. In DNA, the CDR3 is TGTGCCTGGAGTGTACAGAGGGGGCTAAATCAGCCCCAGCATTTT.